Following are 17 T cell receptor beta chains from one sample sequenced in a study of persistence of HIV-infected CD4 T cells. The libraries were made with immunoSEQ version 4 in survey mode. The repertoire was sequenced with immunoSEQ multiplex PCR; TCRdb's copy has only in-frame clones and lacks some. The data show around 35,000 clones, with 82% seen just once and 0.85% to 1% held by the top ten. Antigen specificity for these receptors is unknown. An overlapping HIV-1 Gag peptide pool stimulated these cells at about 0.94 ug/peptide/mL. CD40L-negative CD69-negative CD45RO-high memory CD4+ T cells were sorted as populations depleted of antigen-responding cells. The specimen was cultured CD4+ T cells from PBMCs, collected from a patient who received antiretroviral therapy. The origin of the receptors is an adult with HIV. The donor label of this sample is uncertain.

The chain links TRBV7-9 to TRBJ2-5, with D possibly being TRBD2 (7 bases). CDR3 length: 14 residues. The germline V gene has CDR1 SEHNR and CDR2 FQNEAQ (reference sequence). The V and J ends lost 3 bases and 6 bases respectively, with 14 bases between them. The DNA for the CDR3 is TGTGCCAGCAGCTTGGCGGGGGCCCCCCAGACCCAGTACTTC. Residues: CASSLAGAPQTQYF.

This CDR3 is CASEGVFGTDTQYF. CDR3 coding DNA: TGTGCCAGCGAGGGGGTCTTCGGCACAGATACGCAGTATTTT. The chain carries TRBV2 and TRBJ2-3; perhaps TRBD1 as D (6 bases). Deletions cut 8 bases from V and 1 base from J, with 13 bases between. CDR1 is SNHLY, CDR2 FYNNEI, per germline. This CDR3 contains 14 residues.

The chain couples TRBV7-9 to TRBJ2-5; perhaps TRBD1 as D (6 bases). CDR1 and CDR2 (germline): SEHNR, FQNEAQ (reference sequence). Trimming cost V 5 bases and J 2 bases, with 12 bases left between them. This CDR3 has 14 residues. The CDR3 nucleotides are TGTGCCAGCAGCAACCTAGACAGGCAAGAGACCCAGTACTTC. Translation gives CASSNLDRQETQYF.

The chain has TRBV6-1 and TRBJ2-1; D is unclear. Germline loops: CDR1 MNHNS, CDR2 SASEGT. Deletions cut 2 bases from V and 0 bases from J, with 8 bases between. The CDR3 has 15 residues. The CDR3 nucleotides are TGTGCCAGCAGTGAAAGGTGGAGCTCCTACAATGAGCAGTTCTTC. Residues: CASSERWSSYNEQFF.

The chain joins TRBV7-2 to TRBJ1-6; unclear D gene. CDR1 is SGHTA, CDR2 FQGNSA, per germline. The CDR3 is 12 amino acids. The V end was cut by 5 bases, the J end by 14 bases, with 13 bases between. The CDR3, as DNA: TGTGCCAGCAGCCTGCACGATGTGACCCTCCACTTT. Translating gives CASSLHDVTLHF.

V usage is TRBV5-5 and J usage is TRBJ2-2; perhaps D is TRBD1 or TRBD2 (5 bases each). CDR1 and CDR2 from the germline V gene are SGHKS and YYEKEE (reference sequence). V lost 3 bases, J lost 1 base, and 10 bases lay in between. The CDR3 is 15 residues long. CDR3 sequence reads: CASSSGTLNTGELFF. In nucleotides, the CDR3 is TGTGCCAGCAGCTCCGGGACGCTGAACACCGGGGAGCTGTTTTTT.

V gene TRBV7-3 combines with J gene TRBJ1-6; D gene unclear. The CDR3 has 14 residues. V dropped 5 bases and J dropped 9 bases, with 14 bases sitting between them. Per the germline V gene, CDR1 is SGHTA and CDR2 is FQGTGA. CDR3: CASSATRPPSPLHF. The DNA of the CDR3 is TGTGCCAGCAGCGCGACCCGGCCTCCTTCACCCCTCCACTTT. The variable domain in full, completed from reference TRBV7-3 and TRBJ1-6, reads GAGVSQTPSNKVTEKGKYVELRCDPISGHTALYWYRQSLGQGPEFLIYFQGTGAADDSGLPNDRFFAVRPEGSVSTLKIQRTERGDSAVYLCASSATRPPSPLHFGNGTRLTVT.

The chain uses TRBV6-6 and TRBJ1-1, with 7 bases lining up with TRBD1. CDR3 length: 15 residues. Germline CDR1 and CDR2: MNHNY and SVGAGI (reference sequence). Losses at the gene ends were 6 bases for V and 3 bases for J; bases not matched to a gene: 10. DNA of the CDR3: TGTGCCAGCAGCGGACAGGCGGGGGCTTACACTGAAGCTTTCTTT. Its translation is CASSGQAGAYTEAFF.

This clone was counted once. This chain uses TRBV4-2 with TRBJ2-6, with a possible D match to TRBD2 (5 bases). The germline V gene encodes CDR1 LGHNA and CDR2 YNFKEQ. Trimming took 1 base from V and 0 from J, leaving 7 bases between them. The CDR3 contains 16 residues. CDR3 loop: CASSQVGNSGANVLTF. The CDR3 DNA sequence: TGTGCCAGCAGCCAAGTCGGGAACTCTGGGGCCAACGTCCTGACTTTC.

The J gene is TRBJ1-5, the V gene TRBV6-1, with D unresolved. The CDR3 sequence is 12 residues long. V dropped 2 bases and J dropped 7 bases, with 6 bases sitting between them. Germline CDR1 MNHNS, CDR2 SASEGT. The CDR3 nucleotides read TGTGCCAGCAGTGAAATGGCGCAGCCCCAGCATTTT. This sequence encodes CASSEMAQPQHF.

This clone was seen more than once but under ten times. The chain links TRBV7-9 to TRBJ2-2; 12 bases agree with TRBD2. Germline V gene sequence: CDR1 SEHNR, CDR2 FQNEAQ (reference sequence). V was pared by 5 bases and J by 6 bases, with 4 bases of the junction left unmatched. CDR3 length equals 15 residues. The CDR3 is CASSASGGAAGELFF. The DNA for the CDR3 is TGTGCCAGCAGCGCTAGCGGGGGGGCCGCCGGGGAGCTGTTTTTT.

The chain joins TRBV6-5 to TRBJ1-1, with a weak D call TRBD1 (5 bases). The CDR3 is 12 residues long. V shed 6 bases and J shed 6 bases, with 11 bases lying between them. Germline V lookup: CDR1 MNHEY, CDR2 SVGAGI. The CDR3 DNA sequence: TGTGCCAGCAGCTCAGGGTTGTCTGAAGCTTTCTTT. This translates into CASSSGLSEAFF.

The rearrangement joins TRBV3-1 (or the pseudogene TRBV3-2) to TRBJ1-2; D is undetermined. This CDR3 is built from 13 residues. Germline V gene sequence: CDR1 LGHDT, CDR2 YNNKEL (reference sequence). Trimming took off 0 bases at V and 4 bases at J, with 6 bases between the two ends. CDR3 residues: CASSQDTSYGYTF. The CDR3 DNA is TGTGCCAGCAGCCAAGACACCTCCTATGGCTACACCTTC.

Here the CDR3 reads CASSEHESSYEQYV. The CDR3 nucleotides are TGTGCCAGCAGTGAACACGAAAGCTCCTACGAGCAGTACGTC. This chain joins TRBV6-1 and TRBJ2-7; no clear D gene. Trimming stripped 2 bases from V and 0 bases from J, with 8 bases between. Looked up from germline, CDR1 is MNHNS and CDR2 is SASEGT. The CDR3 is made up of 14 amino acids.

This clone was found a few times. The chain has TRBV5-5 and TRBJ2-1, with unresolved D. CDR1 is SGHKS, CDR2 YYEKEE, per germline (reference sequence). Between the trimmed V and J ends, which lost 0 bases and 6 bases, there was a span of 1 base. The CDR3 loop spans 11 amino acids. CDR3 DNA: TGTGCCAGCAGCTTGGGCAATGAGCAGTTCTTC. Protein: CASSLGNEQFF.

The chain joins TRBV5-1 to TRBJ1-2; D not resolved. Germline values: CDR1 SGHRS, CDR2 YFSETQ. The CDR3 is 13 residues long. Trimming took 2 bases from V and 6 from J, leaving 11 bases between them. The CDR3 nucleotides read TGCGCCAGCAGCTTAACCCAACTTGATGGCTACACCTTC. This gives the protein CASSLTQLDGYTF. Complete variable domain (other parts from reference TRBV5-1 and TRBJ1-2): KAGVTQTPRYLIKTRGQQVTLSCSPISGHRSVSWYQQTPGQGLQFLFEYFSETQRNKGNFPGRFSGRQFSNSRSEMNVSTLELGDSALYLCASSLTQLDGYTFGSGTRLTVV.

This chain uses TRBV3-1 (or the pseudogene TRBV3-2) with TRBJ2-3, with D possibly TRBD2 on 7 matching bases. Trimming removed 3 bases at V and 2 bases at J, with 15 bases between. The germline V gene has CDR1 LGHDT and CDR2 YNNKEL (reference sequence). The CDR3 runs to 16 residues. CDR3 sequence: CASSHKGGADTDTQYF. The CDR3 region has the DNA TGTGCCAGCAGCCACAAGGGGGGGGCGGACACAGATACGCAGTATTTT.